The 7 T cell receptor beta chains presented below share a single source sample, sequenced in a study of cytomegalovirus exposure and HLA in healthy donors. The PCR had 60 Vbeta and 13 Jbeta primers. Here immunoSEQ multiplex PCR was the method, and the copy in TCRdb shows in-frame clones only, minus some. This sample has 100,000 or so clones, with 60% to 85% found just once. Material for sequencing was PBMCs. Receptors were obtained from a male donor in good health and CMV-seronegative.

This chain uses TRBV28 with TRBJ1-6; 10 bases are shared with TRBD1. The CDR3 has 16 residues. V was clipped by 5 bases and J by 9 bases; unmatched bases: 10. Germline values: CDR1 MDHEN, CDR2 SYDVKM. CDR3 loop: CASSRAGQGGRSPLHF. The CDR3 DNA reads TGTGCCAGCAGTCGAGCTGGACAGGGGGGACGTTCACCCCTCCACTTT. Combining the CDR3 with reference TRBV28 and TRBJ1-6 gives the whole variable domain DVKVTQSSRYLVKRTGEKVFLECVQDMDHENMFWYRQDPGLGLRLIYFSYDVKMKEKGDIPEGYSVSREKKERFSLILESASTNQTSMYLCASSRAGQGGRSPLHFGNGTRLTVT.

This chain uses TRBV7-9 with TRBJ2-7, with 10 bases fitting TRBD1. Trimming removed 3 bases from V and 5 bases from J; junction bases left unmatched: 13. CDR3 size: 17 residues. The germline V gene has CDR1 SEHNR and CDR2 FQNEAQ (reference sequence). The CDR3 nucleotides read TGTGCCAGCAGCTTGGGGACAGGGGCGTTCCGCAGGGACGAGCAGTACTTC. Translation: CASSLGTGAFRRDEQYF.

This clone appeared a few times. One end of the junction does not line up with germline, which may come from a read error. The chain links TRBV5-1 to TRBJ2-5; 8 nucleotides line up with TRBD2. CDR1 and CDR2 (germline): SGHRS, YFSETQ. The CDR3 spans 14 residues. This CDR3 is CASSRVAGQGTQYF. Here the CDR3 DNA reads TGCGCCAGCAGCAGGGTAGCGGGGCAAGGGACCCAGTACTTC.

This clone was recorded only once. CDR3 protein: CASSFDSGGYEQYF. CDR3 coding DNA: TGTGCCAGCAGCTTCGATAGCGGAGGTTACGAGCAGTACTTC. The rearrangement links TRBV7-2 to TRBJ2-7, with D possibly being TRBD2 (6 bases). Germline loops: CDR1 SGHTA, CDR2 FQGNSA. V was cut by 3 bases and J by 4 bases, with 13 bases left in between. CDR3 length: 14 residues.

The genes are TRBV7-2 and TRBJ2-5; TRBD2 matches at 7 bases. V shed 1 base, J shed 4 bases, and the junction held 9 bases outside the gene matches. The CDR3 totals 16 residues. Germline V CDR1 and CDR2: SGHTA, FQGNSA. CDR3 nucleotide sequence: TGTGCCAGCAGCTTAGTCGGCGGGAGACTTTCAGAGACCCAGTACTTC. Translation gives CASSLVGGRLSETQYF.

This chain connects TRBV14 to TRBJ1-2, with no clear D. CDR3 length equals 15 residues. Germline V lookup: CDR1 SGHDN, CDR2 FVKESK. Trimming cost V 0 bases and J 5 bases, with 13 bases left between them. CDR3 in amino acids: CASSQDQAPLYGYTF. DNA for the CDR3: TGTGCCAGCAGCCAAGATCAGGCCCCCTTATATGGCTACACCTTC.

The rearrangement uses TRBV30 and TRBJ2-5, with D perhaps matching TRBD1 (5 bases). The CDR3 totals 12 residues. The germline V and J ends were trimmed by 0 bases and 4 bases, with 6 bases remaining between them. The V gene's germline CDR1 is GTSNPN and CDR2 SVGIG (reference sequence). The CDR3 is CAWSVQGETQYF. The CDR3 DNA follows: TGTGCCTGGAGTGTTCAGGGAGAGACCCAGTACTTC.